Listed below are T cell receptor beta chains from one sample, sequenced in a study of cytotoxic CD8 clonotypes in ibrutinib-treated CLL. The data were produced by immunoSEQ multiplex PCR, yet TCRdb's version contains in-frame clones alone and is incomplete. The sample yields 65,000 to 90,000 clones, 70% to 90% seen once. Sequences were derived from PBMCs, sampled after 24 months of ibrutinib treatment. The receptors here all came from a human donor with chronic lymphocytic leukemia. Both conserved end residues are part of each CDR3. The D gene is left open where the match is weak. Some rows have no size entry. The others give once, few or many, or a class for an expanded clone.

D: .
J: TRBJ2-3
V: TRBV9
size: .
DNA: TGTGCCAGCAGCGTAGCCGGAGGGCAGGTGGGAGATACGCAGTATTTT
CDR3: CASSVAGGQVGDTQYF

D: TRBD2
J: TRBJ2-7
V: TRBV7-2
size: .
DNA: TGTGCCAGCAGCCAGAGCGGGAGCGTTTACGAGCAGTACTTC
CDR3: CASSQSGSVYEQYF

D: TRBD2
J: TRBJ2-1
V: TRBV7-2
size: .
DNA: TGTGCCAGCAGCTTGAAGATTAGCGGGAGGGCCGATGAGCAGTTCTTC
CDR3: CASSLKISGRADEQFF

D: .
J: TRBJ2-3
V: TRBV6-6
size: few
DNA: TGTGCCAGCAGTTTAAGATGGGCAGATACGCAGTATTTT
CDR3: CASSLRWADTQYF

D: .
J: TRBJ1-3
V: TRBV18
size: .
DNA: TGTGCCAGCTCACCTTTGGAACCTTTCAGCTCTGGAAACACCATATATTTT
CDR3: CASSPLEPFSSGNTIYF

D: .
J: TRBJ2-7
V: TRBV7-9
size: .
DNA: TGTGCCAGCAGCTCCTACAGGTCCTACGAGCAGTACTTC
CDR3: CASSSYRSYEQYF

D: .
J: TRBJ1-2
V: TRBV18
size: .
DNA: TGTGCCAGCTCCGACACCGGTTTTGAAGGCTACACCTTC
CDR3: CASSDTGFEGYTF

D: TRBD1
J: TRBJ1-5
V: TRBV28
size: few
DNA: TGTGCCAGCAGCCCGACAGGGGGGAGCAATCAGCCCCAGCATTTT
CDR3: CASSPTGGSNQPQHF

D: .
J: TRBJ2-3
V: TRBV9
size: .
DNA: TGTGCCAGCAGCGTAGAGGGGGATCTTGGCACAGATACGCAGTATTTT
CDR3: CASSVEGDLGTDTQYF

D: TRBD1
J: TRBJ1-6
V: TRBV5-1
size: .
DNA: TGCGCCAGCAGCTTGGAAGGGACAGTACGAGGCCATTCACCCCTCCACTTT
CDR3: CASSLEGTVRGHSPLHF

D: .
J: TRBJ2-7
V: TRBV6-5
size: once
DNA: TGTGCCAGCAGCGCAGGGGGGACCTACGAGCAGTACTTC
CDR3: CASSAGGTYEQYF

D: TRBD2
J: TRBJ2-1
V: TRBV27
size: .
DNA: TGTGCCAGTAACGGACTAGCGGGGGTCAATGAGCAGTTCTTC
CDR3: CASNGLAGVNEQFF

D: .
J: TRBJ1-2
V: TRBV4-3
size: .
DNA: TGCGCCAGCAGCCAAGAATATCAGGGCTATGGCTACACCTTC
CDR3: CASSQEYQGYGYTF

D: TRBD1
J: TRBJ1-2
V: TRBV28
size: .
DNA: TGTGCCAGCAGTTTACAGGGGGCTGGATTTGGCTACACCTTC
CDR3: CASSLQGAGFGYTF

D: .
J: TRBJ2-7
V: TRBV10-3
size: .
DNA: TGTGCCACCGCGGCGACAGGAGTTTACGAGCAGTACTTC
CDR3: CATAATGVYEQYF

D: TRBD1
J: TRBJ2-3
V: TRBV9
size: .
DNA: TGTGCCAGCAGCGTGGACAGGGGTTTCGGCACAGATACGCAGTATTTT
CDR3: CASSVDRGFGTDTQYF

D: TRBD1
J: TRBJ2-7
V: TRBV5-1
size: .
DNA: TGCGCCAGCAGCGTCCCGGACAGGCGGTACGAGCAGTACTTC
CDR3: CASSVPDRRYEQYF

D: TRBD1
J: TRBJ2-7
V: TRBV19
size: .
DNA: TGTGCCAGTAGTATCAACAGGGGGCGGACCCCTGGCGAGCAGTACTTC
CDR3: CASSINRGRTPGEQYF

D: .
J: TRBJ1-2
V: TRBV6-6
size: once
DNA: TGTGCCAGCAGTCAGAGGGACACTTTTGGCTACACCTTC
CDR3: CASSQRDTFGYTF

D: .
J: TRBJ1-2
V: TRBV13
size: few
DNA: TGTGCCAGCAGCTTAGGAGGGGGGCACTATGGCTACACCTTC
CDR3: CASSLGGGHYGYTF

D: TRBD2
J: TRBJ2-3
V: TRBV6-1
size: once
DNA: TGTGCCAGCAGTGGAAGCGGAGGACTAGCGGGGTCCACAGATACGCAGTATTTT
CDR3: CASSGSGGLAGSTDTQYF

D: TRBD2
J: TRBJ2-7
V: TRBV27
size: .
DNA: TGTGCCAGCAGTTGGGCTAGCGGTTACGAGCAGTACTTC
CDR3: CASSWASGYEQYF

D: .
J: TRBJ2-5
V: TRBV5-1
size: once
DNA: TGCGCCAGCAGCTTGGTTGGCAGAGGGTTGGAGACCCAGTACTTC
CDR3: CASSLVGRGLETQYF

D: TRBD2
J: TRBJ2-3
V: TRBV7-6
size: .
DNA: TGTGCCAGCAGCTCACGTCTAGCGGGTGGGGAAGATACGCAGTATTTT
CDR3: CASSSRLAGGEDTQYF

D: .
J: TRBJ2-3
V: TRBV27
size: .
DNA: TGTGCCAGCAGTTCCCCACTAGTAGATACGCAGTATTTT
CDR3: CASSSPLVDTQYF

D: .
J: TRBJ2-1
V: TRBV11-2
size: .
DNA: TGTGCCAGCAGCACACACAGTTACCCCGACTACAATGAGCAGTTCTTC
CDR3: CASSTHSYPDYNEQFF

D: TRBD2
J: TRBJ2-1
V: TRBV30
size: .
DNA: TGTGCCTGGAGTCAGGCAACTAGCGGGAGGGCCAGGGATGAGCAGTTCTTC
CDR3: CAWSQATSGRARDEQFF

D: .
J: TRBJ2-1
V: TRBV15
size: .
DNA: TGTGCCACCAGCAGCACAGCTTGGTATGAGCAGTTCTTC
CDR3: CATSSTAWYEQFF

D: .
J: TRBJ2-1
V: TRBV11-3
size: .
DNA: TGTGCCAGCAGCACGAGTGTGTGGGAAGGTGAGCAGTTCTTC
CDR3: CASSTSVWEGEQFF

D: TRBD2
J: TRBJ2-7
V: TRBV28
size: once
DNA: TGTGCCAGCAGTTCACCAAGCGGGGGGACAACCTACGAGCAGTACTTC
CDR3: CASSSPSGGTTYEQYF

D: TRBD1
J: TRBJ2-1
V: TRBV12-5
size: .
DNA: TGTGCTAGTGGTCCGGGACAGAGCTCCTACAATGAGCAGTTCTTC
CDR3: CASGPGQSSYNEQFF

D: TRBD2
J: TRBJ2-1
V: TRBV29-1
size: .
DNA: TGCAGCGTTGGGGGACTAGCGGGAAGCTCCTACAATGAGCAGTTCTTC
CDR3: CSVGGLAGSSYNEQFF

D: .
J: TRBJ2-5
V: TRBV5-6
size: .
DNA: TGTGCCAGCAGCTTGTATCAGTGGAGAGGCAGGGAGACCCAGTACTTC
CDR3: CASSLYQWRGRETQYF

D: TRBD2
J: TRBJ2-7
V: TRBV27
size: .
DNA: TGTGCCAGCAGTCCCCGCGGGGGTGGGTACGAGCAGTACTTC
CDR3: CASSPRGGGYEQYF

D: .
J: TRBJ1-5
V: TRBV9
size: few
DNA: TGTGCCAGCAGCGTCTCAGGGAATAGCAATCAGCCCCAGCATTTT
CDR3: CASSVSGNSNQPQHF

D: .
J: TRBJ2-5
V: TRBV29-1
size: .
DNA: TGCAGCGTTGAAAGCTGGGGTGGAGAGACCCAGTACTTC
CDR3: CSVESWGGETQYF

D: TRBD1
J: TRBJ2-7
V: TRBV6-6
size: few
DNA: TGTGCCAGCACCCGAACAGGGGCCTACGAGCAGTACTTC
CDR3: CASTRTGAYEQYF

D: TRBD1
J: TRBJ1-1
V: TRBV19
size: .
DNA: TGTGCCAGTAGTGACAGGGGCACTGAAGCTTTCTTT
CDR3: CASSDRGTEAFF

D: .
J: TRBJ1-3
V: TRBV15
size: once
DNA: TGTGCCACCAGCAGAGATTTGCTGGGAGGAAACACCATATATTTT
CDR3: CATSRDLLGGNTIYF

D: TRBD1
J: TRBJ2-7
V: TRBV5-1
size: .
DNA: TGCGCCAGCAGCTTGGTAGGGGGCAACGAGCAGTACTTC
CDR3: CASSLVGGNEQYF

D: .
J: TRBJ2-7
V: TRBV7-2
size: few
DNA: TGTGCCAGCAGCCAGTCCGCCAACGGCCAGTACTTC
CDR3: CASSQSANGQYF

D: .
J: TRBJ2-7
V: TRBV10-2
size: .
DNA: TGCGCCAGCAGTGGTCTTAGCGGAGATTCCTACGAGCAGTACTTC
CDR3: CASSGLSGDSYEQYF

D: .
J: TRBJ2-5
V: TRBV19
size: .
DNA: TGTGCCAGTACCGCCTCTAGAATTGGGCGGGGAAAGACCCAGTACTTC
CDR3: CASTASRIGRGKTQYF

D: TRBD2
J: TRBJ2-3
V: TRBV10-1
size: .
DNA: TGCGCCAGCAGCGAAATAGCGGGAGCAGATACGCAGTATTTT
CDR3: CASSEIAGADTQYF

D: .
J: TRBJ2-6
V: TRBV7-3
size: .
DNA: TGTGCCAGCAGCCGGGGTCGTGGGGCCAACGTCCTGACTTTC
CDR3: CASSRGRGANVLTF

D: .
J: TRBJ1-1
V: TRBV20-1
size: few
DNA: TGCAGTGCCCTTTCGAACACTGAAGCTTTCTTT
CDR3: CSALSNTEAFF